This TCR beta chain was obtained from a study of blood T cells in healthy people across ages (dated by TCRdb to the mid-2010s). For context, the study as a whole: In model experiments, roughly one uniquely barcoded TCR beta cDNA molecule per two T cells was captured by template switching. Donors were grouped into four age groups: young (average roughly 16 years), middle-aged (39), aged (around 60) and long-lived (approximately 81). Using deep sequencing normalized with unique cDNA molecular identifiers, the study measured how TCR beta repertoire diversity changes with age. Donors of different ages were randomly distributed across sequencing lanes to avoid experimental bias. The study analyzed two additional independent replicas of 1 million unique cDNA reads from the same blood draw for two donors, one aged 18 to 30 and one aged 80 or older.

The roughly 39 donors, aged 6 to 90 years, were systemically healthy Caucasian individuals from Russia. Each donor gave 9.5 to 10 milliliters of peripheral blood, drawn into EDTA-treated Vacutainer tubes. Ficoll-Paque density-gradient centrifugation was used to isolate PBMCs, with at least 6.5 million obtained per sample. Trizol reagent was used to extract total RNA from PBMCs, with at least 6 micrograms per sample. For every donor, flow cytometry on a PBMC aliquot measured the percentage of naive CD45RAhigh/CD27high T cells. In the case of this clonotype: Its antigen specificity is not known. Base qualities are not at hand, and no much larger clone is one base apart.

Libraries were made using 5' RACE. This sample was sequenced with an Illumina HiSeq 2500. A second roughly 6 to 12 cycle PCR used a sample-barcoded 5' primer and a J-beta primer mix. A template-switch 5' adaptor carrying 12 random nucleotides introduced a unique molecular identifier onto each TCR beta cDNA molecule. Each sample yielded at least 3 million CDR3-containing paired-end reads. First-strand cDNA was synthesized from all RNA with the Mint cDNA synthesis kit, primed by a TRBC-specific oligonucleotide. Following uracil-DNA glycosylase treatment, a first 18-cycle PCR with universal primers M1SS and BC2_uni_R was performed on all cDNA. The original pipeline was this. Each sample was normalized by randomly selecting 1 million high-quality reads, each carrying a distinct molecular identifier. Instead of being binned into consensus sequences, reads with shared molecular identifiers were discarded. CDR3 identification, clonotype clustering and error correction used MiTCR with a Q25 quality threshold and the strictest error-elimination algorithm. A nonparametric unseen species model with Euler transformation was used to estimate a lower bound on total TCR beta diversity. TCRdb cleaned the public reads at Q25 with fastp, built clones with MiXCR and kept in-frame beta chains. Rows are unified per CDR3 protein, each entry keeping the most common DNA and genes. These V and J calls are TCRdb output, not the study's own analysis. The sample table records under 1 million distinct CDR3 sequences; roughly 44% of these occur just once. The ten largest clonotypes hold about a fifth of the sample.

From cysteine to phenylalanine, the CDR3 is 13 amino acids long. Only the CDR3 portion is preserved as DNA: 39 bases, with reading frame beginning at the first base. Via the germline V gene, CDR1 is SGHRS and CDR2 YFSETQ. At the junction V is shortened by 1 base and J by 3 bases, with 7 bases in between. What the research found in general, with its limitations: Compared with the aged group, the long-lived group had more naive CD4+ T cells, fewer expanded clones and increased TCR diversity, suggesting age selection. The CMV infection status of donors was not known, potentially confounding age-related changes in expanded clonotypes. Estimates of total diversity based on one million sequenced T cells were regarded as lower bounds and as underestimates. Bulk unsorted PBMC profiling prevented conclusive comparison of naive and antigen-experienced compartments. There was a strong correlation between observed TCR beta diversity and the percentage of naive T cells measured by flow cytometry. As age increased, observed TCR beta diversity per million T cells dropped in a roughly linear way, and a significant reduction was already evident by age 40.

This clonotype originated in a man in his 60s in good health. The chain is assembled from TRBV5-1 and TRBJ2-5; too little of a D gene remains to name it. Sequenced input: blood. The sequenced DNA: TGCGCCAGCAGCTTGCGAGTAGAAGAGACCCAGTACTTC. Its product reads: CASSLRVEETQYF.